This T cell receptor (beta chain) came from a study of human T cells and chemical hapten exposure. Via MiXCR, TCRdb re-called the RACE reads, giving one row per CDR3 protein. Among 80,000 to 100,000 distinct CDR3 sequences listed, about 8.7% were seen once. As for time point: healthy volunteer bleed at 2 weeks. Unseparated into fractions, whole blood served as the source from which total RNA was extracted. This clonotype turned up a few times. This sequence originates from a female donor in good health. Some clones in this sample may be carry-over from other donors' samples. The sequenced material came from whole blood.

The CDR3 DNA is TGTGCCAGCAGTTACGGACTAGCGGGAGGGTACGAGCAGTACTTC. This encodes CASSYGLAGGYEQYF. V is TRBV28 and J is TRBJ2-7; 15 positions match TRBD2. CDR1 and CDR2 (germline): MDHEN, SYDVKM. V lost 4 bases to trimming and J lost 4 bases; unmatched junction nucleotides: 2. The CDR3 is 15 residues long.